Listed below are T cell receptor beta chains from one sample, sequenced in a study of blood T cell repertoires in COVID-19. Only in-frame clones appear in the TCRdb table, and some are missing; sequencing was by immunoSEQ multiplex PCR. The sample holds just under 65,000 clones, about 86% seen once. The sequenced sample was peripheral blood. These receptors were obtained from a man aged 40-49 years with acute or convalescent COVID-19. Both conserved end residues are part of each CDR3. A D gene is named only where the DNA matches it firmly. The size entry is marked missing in some rows and otherwise reads once, few, many or a size class.

CDR3,DNA,D,V,length,size,J
CASSLRQGLDGYTF,TGCGCCAGCAGCCTTCGTCAGGGACTGGATGGCTACACCTTC,NA,TRBV4-1,14,once,TRBJ1-2
CASSLGGGYQPQHF,TGCGCCAGCAGCTTGGGGGGAGGATATCAGCCCCAGCATTTT,NA,TRBV5-1,14,NA,TRBJ1-5
CASSLNSNNEQFF,TGTGCCAGCAGCTTAAACTCAAACAATGAGCAGTTCTTC,NA,TRBV7-3,13,once,TRBJ2-1
CASSKGTDNNQPQHF,TGCGCCAGCAGCAAGGGGACAGACAACAATCAGCCCCAGCATTTT,TRBD1,TRBV5-1,15,NA,TRBJ1-5
CASGWAGNTDTQYF,TGTGCCAGCGGCTGGGCGGGGAACACAGATACGCAGTATTTT,NA,TRBV7-9,14,few,TRBJ2-3
CATSPLTASGRNEQFF,TGTGCCACCAGTCCGCTGACAGCTTCAGGAAGAAATGAGCAGTTCTTC,NA,TRBV24-1,16,NA,TRBJ2-1
CASSLAHGGEDEQYF,TGTGCCAGCAGCTTAGCCCATGGCGGGGAGGACGAGCAGTACTTC,NA,TRBV13,15,NA,TRBJ2-7
CAISEGLVNTEAFF,TGTGCCATCAGTGAGGGGCTCGTGAACACTGAAGCTTTCTTT,NA,TRBV10-3,14,NA,TRBJ1-1
CASSQVSFGNYGYTF,TGTGCCAGCAGCCAAGTAAGCTTCGGGAACTATGGCTACACCTTC,NA,TRBV4-2,15,NA,TRBJ1-2
CASSYEGNSYGYTF,TGTGCCAGCAGTTACGAGGGTAATAGCTATGGCTACACCTTC,NA,TRBV6-6,14,NA,TRBJ1-2
CASSFFTTGYEQYF,TGTGCCAGCAGCTTTTTCACCACGGGCTACGAGCAGTACTTC,NA,TRBV11-3,14,once,TRBJ2-7
CAWRHQGAQGYTF,TGTGCCTGGAGACACCAGGGGGCCCAAGGCTACACCTTC,TRBD1,TRBV30,13,few,TRBJ1-2
CASRLQGNGEKLFF,TGTGCCAGTAGGTTACAGGGTAACGGGGAAAAACTGTTTTTT,NA,TRBV19,14,NA,TRBJ1-4
CASGGQGVNQPQHF,TGTGCTAGTGGTGGACAGGGGGTGAATCAGCCCCAGCATTTT,TRBD1,TRBV12-5,14,NA,TRBJ1-5
CASSTNGQGNTEAFF,TGTGCCAGCAGTACCAACGGACAGGGGAACACTGAAGCTTTCTTT,TRBD1,TRBV6-6,15,NA,TRBJ1-1
CARSLSLAPGQETQYF,TGTGCCAGAAGCTTGTCCCTAGCCCCGGGGCAAGAGACCCAGTACTTC,NA,TRBV5-3,16,NA,TRBJ2-5
CASSLGQGGDTQYF,TGTGCCAGCAGCCTTGGACAGGGAGGAGATACGCAGTATTTT,TRBD1,TRBV5-8,14,NA,TRBJ2-3
CAWSLIRYYGYTF,TGTGCCTGGAGTTTGATCAGATACTATGGCTACACCTTC,NA,TRBV30,13,once,TRBJ1-2
CASRAGLRGSDEQFF,TGTGCCAGCAGAGCCGGGCTTCGAGGGAGCGATGAGCAGTTCTTC,NA,TRBV5-4,15,NA,TRBJ2-1
CARRGCAVISGNTIYF,TGTGCCAGGCGAGGGTGCGCAGTGATCTCTGGAAACACCATATATTTT,NA,TRBV25-1,16,few,TRBJ1-3
CASSYRQVSYEQYF,TGTGCCAGCAGTTACAGGCAGGTCTCCTACGAGCAGTACTTC,NA,TRBV6-5,14,NA,TRBJ2-7
CASSQDLAGRPETQYF,TGTGCCAGCAGCCAAGATTTGGCAGGGCGACCAGAGACCCAGTACTTC,NA,TRBV3-1/TRBV3-2,16,NA,TRBJ2-5
CASSEWVEGYGYTF,TGTGCCAGCAGTGAATGGGTCGAGGGCTATGGCTACACCTTC,NA,TRBV25-1,14,NA,TRBJ1-2
CAWRREVVTEAFF,TGTGCCTGGAGACGGGAGGTGGTTACTGAAGCTTTCTTT,NA,TRBV30,13,NA,TRBJ1-1
CASSPGQRMNTEAFF,TGCGCCAGCAGCCCGGGACAGCGAATGAACACTGAAGCTTTCTTT,TRBD1,TRBV5-1,15,NA,TRBJ1-1
CASSLSVDQPQHF,TGCGCCAGCAGCTTGTCAGTTGATCAGCCCCAGCATTTT,NA,TRBV5-1,13,NA,TRBJ1-5
CASSLSLSEAFF,TGTGCCAGCAGTTTGAGCCTAAGTGAAGCTTTCTTT,NA,TRBV28,12,NA,TRBJ1-1
CATRSGTGGAGSYNSPLHF,TGTGCCACCCGGTCCGGGACAGGGGGCGCTGGGTCCTATAATTCACCCCTCCACTTT,TRBD1,TRBV28,19,once,TRBJ1-6
CASSPKGGGWAEAFF,TGTGCCAGCAGCCCAAAAGGGGGCGGCTGGGCTGAAGCTTTCTTT,TRBD1,TRBV6-5,15,few,TRBJ1-1